Included here is one T cell receptor beta chain sequence, with context. This clone appeared a few times. Its antigen is still unknown. Base qualities are missing; no much larger clone stands one base away. Libraries were built with the immunoSEQ multiplex PCR assay. The hsTCRB Kit was used according to the manufacturer's protocol to amplify rearranged TCR beta chain sequences. Sequencing of TCRB libraries was carried out on an Illumina MiSeq. In the authors' own workflow: The kit vendor's proprietary platform handled demultiplexing, trimming and gene mapping. TCRdb took this table from immuneACCESS and kept in-frame rearrangements with V and J called. Such tables lack part of the clones; where checked against another copy, unresolved V genes explain under half of the gap, and the rest is unexplained. For V, J and clone size, that table is used; D and trimming come from the DNA. A total of about 60,000 clones appear in this sample, over 80% of them only once. The ten top clones hold 3.2% of the sample.

This sample is part of a study of a mutant IDH1 vaccine in newly diagnosed glioma (dated by TCRdb to the early 2020s). About the full investigation: Vaccination started 4-6 weeks after radiotherapy alone, or was given together with temozolomide cycles in the groups whose treatment included chemotherapy. Before enrollment, most patients had been given radiochemotherapy with temozolomide as standard therapy, while the rest had received either radiotherapy alone or temozolomide alone. Visit V12 was the week-35 safety follow-up and visit V13 was the week-47 end of study. Of the approximately 34 patients who were treated, about 62% were male and roughly 38% were female, and the mean age was around 40 years. Longitudinal TCRB deep sequencing was done for 20 to 25 treated patients, wherever samples were available for exploratory analyses. Peripheral blood samples were drawn at six visits, namely V03 (baseline), V05, V07, V10, V12 and V13.

Explained via the paper, the time point label denotes: week 47, end of study. Each vaccine dose, consisting of 300 ug of a 20-mer mutant IDH1 peptide in Montanide, was administered subcutaneously with topical imiquimod. Eight vaccinations were administered to patients in weeks 1, 3, 5, 7, 11, 15, 19 and 23, corresponding to visits V03 through V10. Donors had newly diagnosed WHO grade 3 or 4 IDH1-mutant astrocytomas with loss of nuclear ATRX. The samples were drawn from NOA16, a multicentre, single-arm, open-label phase I trial in Germany that tested a mutant IDH1 peptide vaccine in humans for the first time. Genomic DNA for TCRB sequencing was extracted from EDTA blood using the DNeasy Blood and Tissue Kit. Overall results and qualifications from the work: The authors stated that sample limitations prevented analyses of patient blood samples from being reproduced. Immune responses induced by the vaccine were seen in about 93% of patients across multiple MHC alleles. Availability determined which PBMC samples were chosen for TCRB deep sequencing. Pseudoprogression seemed to be unrelated to changes in the top peripheral T cell clonotypes found by TCRB sequencing.

V is shortened by 1 base, J by 0 bases, and the region joining them spans 10 bases. Looking up the germline V gene yields CDR1 SGDLS and CDR2 YYNGEE. From cysteine to phenylalanine, the CDR3 is 15 amino acids long. Of all the DNA, just the CDR3 is kept, 45 bases in frame from base 1. The sequence derives from a woman in her 50s with glioma. The chain links TRBV9 with TRBJ1-1, and possibly TRBD1, on 6 matching bases. The input for sequencing was PBMCs, taken from a glioma patient whose treatment included an IDH1 peptide vaccine. CDR3 loop: CASSVRTDMNTEAFF. The sequenced DNA: TGTGCCAGCAGCGTAAGGACAGACATGAACACTGAAGCTTTCTTT.